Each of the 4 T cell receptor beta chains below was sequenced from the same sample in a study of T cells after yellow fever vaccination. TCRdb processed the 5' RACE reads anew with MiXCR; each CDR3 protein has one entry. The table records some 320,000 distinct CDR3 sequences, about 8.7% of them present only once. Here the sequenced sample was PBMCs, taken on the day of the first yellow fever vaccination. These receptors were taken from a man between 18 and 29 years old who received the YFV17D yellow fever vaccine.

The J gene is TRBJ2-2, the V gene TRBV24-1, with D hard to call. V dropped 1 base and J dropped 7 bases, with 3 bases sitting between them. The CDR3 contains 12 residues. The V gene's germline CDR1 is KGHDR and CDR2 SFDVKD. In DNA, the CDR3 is TGTGCCACCAGTGATTTCGACGGGGAGCTGTTTTTT. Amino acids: CATSDFDGELFF.

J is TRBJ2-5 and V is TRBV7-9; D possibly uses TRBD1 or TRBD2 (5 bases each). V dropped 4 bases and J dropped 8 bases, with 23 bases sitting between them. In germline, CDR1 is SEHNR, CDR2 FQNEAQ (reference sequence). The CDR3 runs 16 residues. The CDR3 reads CASSSRGSEVRDTQYF. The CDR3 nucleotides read TGTGCCAGCAGCTCAAGGGGTAGCGAGGTCCGGGATACCCAGTACTTC. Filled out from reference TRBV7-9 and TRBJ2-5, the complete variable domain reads DTGVSQNPRHKITKRGQNVTFRCDPISEHNRLYWYRQTLGQGPEFLTYFQNEAQLEKSRLLSDRFSAERPKGSFSTLEIQRTEQGDSAMYLCASSSRGSEVRDTQYFGPGTRLLVL.

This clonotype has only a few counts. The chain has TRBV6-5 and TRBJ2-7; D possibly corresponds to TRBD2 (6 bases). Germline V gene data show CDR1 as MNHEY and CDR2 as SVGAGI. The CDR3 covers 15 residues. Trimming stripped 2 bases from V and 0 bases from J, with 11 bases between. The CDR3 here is CASSYPGESSYEQYF. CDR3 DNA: TGTGCCAGCAGTTACCCGGGGGAAAGCTCCTACGAGCAGTACTTC.

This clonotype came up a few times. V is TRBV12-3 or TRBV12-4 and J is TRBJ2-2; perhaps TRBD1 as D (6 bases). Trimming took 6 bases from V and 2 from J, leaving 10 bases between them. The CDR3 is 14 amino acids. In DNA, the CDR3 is TGTGCCAGCAGCGGGACACCAAACACCGGGGAGCTGTTTTTT. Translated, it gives CASSGTPNTGELFF.